This T cell receptor (beta chain) emerged from a study of shared clonotypes between healthy human individuals. At the level of the study: For every donor, three CD4 naive, three CD4 memory, two CD8 naive and one CD8 memory plates were used.

All of the donors resided in Nashville, Tennessee, and each was a Caucasian adult. CD45RA-negative memory and CD45RA+ naive subsets were split from the CD4+ cells. This CDR3 has 12 residues. The V and J ends lost 2 bases and 7 bases respectively, with 7 bases between them. Per germline, CDR1 WNHNN and CDR2 SYGVQD (reference sequence). Only in-frame clones appear in the TCRdb table, and some are missing; sequencing was by immunoSEQ multiplex PCR. The sample has some 1 million clones, about 75% seen once. This receptor was obtained from a man younger than 35 in good health. The chain links TRBV10-1 to TRBJ2-3; no definite D call. Sequencing was performed on memory CD4+ T cells sorted from blood. Subset reported: CD45RA-negative fraction. The DNA of the CDR3 is TGCGCCAGCAGTGAGAGTCGGAATACGCAGTATTTT. It encodes CASSESRNTQYF.